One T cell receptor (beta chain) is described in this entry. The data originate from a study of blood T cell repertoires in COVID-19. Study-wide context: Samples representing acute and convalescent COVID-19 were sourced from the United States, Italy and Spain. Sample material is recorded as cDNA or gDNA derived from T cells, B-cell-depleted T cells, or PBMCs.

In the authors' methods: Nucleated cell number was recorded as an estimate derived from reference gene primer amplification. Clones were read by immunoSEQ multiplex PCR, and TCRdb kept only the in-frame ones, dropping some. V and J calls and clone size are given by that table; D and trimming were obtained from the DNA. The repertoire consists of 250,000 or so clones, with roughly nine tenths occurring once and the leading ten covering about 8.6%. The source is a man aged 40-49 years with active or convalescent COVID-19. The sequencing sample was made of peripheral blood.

Here the CDR3 reads CASSLFFGGGADTQYF. Here the CDR3 DNA reads TGTGCCAGCAGTTTATTCTTTGGGGGAGGGGCGGATACGCAGTATTTT. The chain joins TRBV27 to TRBJ2-3; 7 positions match TRBD2. The junction had 10 bases not matched to a gene; V was cut back by 1 base and J by 6 bases. Germline lookup yields CDR1 MNHEY and CDR2 SMNVEV (reference sequence). The CDR3 spans 16 residues.